This T cell receptor (beta chain) was profiled in a study of T cell responses to AZD1222 COVID-19 vaccine. Concerning this clone: The antigen is undetermined.

Study-wide findings and caveats: Spike-specific TCRs gained breadth and depth after people received two AZD1222 doses. Among vaccine-associated CD4 TCRs, coverage spanned spike, with dominance at 160-218 and 743-854. Donors, mostly white British, included more females; clonal diversity was possibly underestimated.

The repertoire was sequenced with immunoSEQ multiplex PCR; TCRdb's copy has only in-frame clones and lacks some. The sample table sets out more than 110,000 clones. Germline CDR1 reads LGHDT; CDR2 reads YNNKEL (reference sequence). The CDR3 consists of 16 residues. V was trimmed by 4 bases and J by 0 bases, leaving 12 bases between them. This sequence originates from an adult in good health. Material: peripheral blood. The rearrangement uses TRBV3-1 (or the pseudogene TRBV3-2) and TRBJ1-4, with D uncertain. The CDR3 loop reads CASSLQTVATNEKLFF. CDR3 nucleotide sequence: TGTGCCAGCAGCCTCCAGACGGTAGCAACTAATGAAAAACTGTTTTTT.